This T cell receptor beta chain was retrieved from a study of CDR3 diversity in severe acne. One entry per CDR3 protein results from TCRdb running MiXCR on the PCR reads. The sample lists 97,000 or so distinct CDR3 sequences, 45% to 60% occurring once. This CDR3 is 14 amino acids long. V dropped 5 bases and J dropped 4 bases, with 12 bases sitting between them. Germline V gives CDR1 SEHNR, CDR2 FQNEAQ (reference sequence). Sample: blood. The chain has TRBV7-9 and TRBJ1-3; TRBD1 might be the D (6 bases). This sequence originates from a male donor with acne. CDR3: CASSITGPGNTIYF. CDR3 DNA: TGTGCCAGCAGCATTACAGGGCCCGGAAACACCATATATTTT.